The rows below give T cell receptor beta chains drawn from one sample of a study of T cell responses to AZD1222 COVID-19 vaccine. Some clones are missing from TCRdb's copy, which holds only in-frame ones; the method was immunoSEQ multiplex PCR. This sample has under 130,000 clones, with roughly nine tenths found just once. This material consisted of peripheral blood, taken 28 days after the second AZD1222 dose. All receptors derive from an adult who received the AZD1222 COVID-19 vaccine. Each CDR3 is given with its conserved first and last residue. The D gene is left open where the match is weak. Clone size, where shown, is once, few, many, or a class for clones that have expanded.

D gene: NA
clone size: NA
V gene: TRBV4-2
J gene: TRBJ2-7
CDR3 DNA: TGTGCCAGCAGCCGAATAGCGGATACCTACGAGCAGTACTTC
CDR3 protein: CASSRIADTYEQYF

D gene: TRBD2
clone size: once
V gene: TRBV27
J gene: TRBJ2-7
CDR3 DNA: TGTGCCAGCAGTTTGGTGGTCCCCCCGGGAGGGCCAGGGGAGCAGTACTTC
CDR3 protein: CASSLVVPPGGPGEQYF

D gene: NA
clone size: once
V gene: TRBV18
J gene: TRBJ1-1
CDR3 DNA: TGTGCCAGCTCAATTGGGGGCCGGCGGGGTGAAGCTTTCTTT
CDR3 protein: CASSIGGRRGEAFF

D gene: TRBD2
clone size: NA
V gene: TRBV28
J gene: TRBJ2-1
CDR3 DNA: TGTGCCAGCAGCTTACCGGGACTAGGGTTAGAGGAGCAGTTCTTC
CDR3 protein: CASSLPGLGLEEQFF

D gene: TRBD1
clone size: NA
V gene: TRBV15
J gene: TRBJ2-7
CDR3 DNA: TGTGCCACCAGCAGGGACAGGGCGACCTACGAGCAGTACTTC
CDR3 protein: CATSRDRATYEQYF

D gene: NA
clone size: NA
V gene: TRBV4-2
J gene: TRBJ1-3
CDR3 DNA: TGTGCCAGCAGCCAAGATCACGGAGGACAGGGAAACACCATATATTTT
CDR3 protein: CASSQDHGGQGNTIYF

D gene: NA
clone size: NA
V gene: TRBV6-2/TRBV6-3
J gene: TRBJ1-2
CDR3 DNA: TGTGCCAGCAGTTCCAGGGTTGGCGGCTATGGCTACACCTTC
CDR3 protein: CASSSRVGGYGYTF

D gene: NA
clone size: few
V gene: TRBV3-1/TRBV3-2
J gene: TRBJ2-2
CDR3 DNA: TGTGCCAGCAGCCAAGGCGGGTATAACACCGGGGAGCTGTTTTTT
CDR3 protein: CASSQGGYNTGELFF

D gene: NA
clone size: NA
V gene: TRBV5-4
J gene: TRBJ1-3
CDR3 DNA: TGTGCCAGCAGTTTTACAGGGGGAAACACCATATATTTT
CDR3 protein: CASSFTGGNTIYF

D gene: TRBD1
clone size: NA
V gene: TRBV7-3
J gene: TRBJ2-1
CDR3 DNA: TGTGCCAGCAGCTTAAGGGACAGGGGGCCGGGTGAGCAGTTCTTC
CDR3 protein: CASSLRDRGPGEQFF

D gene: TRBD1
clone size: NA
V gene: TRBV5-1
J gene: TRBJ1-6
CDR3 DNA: TGCGCCAGCAGCTTGGGACAGGGGAGTGGTTCACCCCTCCACTTT
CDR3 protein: CASSLGQGSGSPLHF

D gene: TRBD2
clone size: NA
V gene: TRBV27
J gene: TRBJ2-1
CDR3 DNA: TGTGCCAGCAGTTTCATGGGACTAGCGGGAGTAGATGAGCAGTTCTTC
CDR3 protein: CASSFMGLAGVDEQFF

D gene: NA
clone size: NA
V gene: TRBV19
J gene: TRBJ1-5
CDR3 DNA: TGTGCCAGTAGTATAGGTGGTTCTAGTCAGCCCCAGCATTTT
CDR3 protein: CASSIGGSSQPQHF

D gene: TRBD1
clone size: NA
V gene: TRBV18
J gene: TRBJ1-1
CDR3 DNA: TGTGCCAGCTCACTGACAGGGGTGAACACTGAAGCTTTCTTT
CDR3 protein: CASSLTGVNTEAFF

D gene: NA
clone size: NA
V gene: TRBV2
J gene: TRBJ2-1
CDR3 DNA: TGTGCCAGCAGTGAACGAGGACTCGGGCAGTTCTTC
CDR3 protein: CASSERGLGQFF

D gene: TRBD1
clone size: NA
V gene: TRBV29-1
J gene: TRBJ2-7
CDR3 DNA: TGCAGCGCCGAGACAGGGCAGGTGCAGTACTTC
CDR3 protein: CSAETGQVQYF

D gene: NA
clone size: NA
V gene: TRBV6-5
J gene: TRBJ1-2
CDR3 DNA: TGTGCCAGTAGGGGCCGGGAGGAGATCGATGGCTACACCTTC
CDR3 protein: CASRGREEIDGYTF

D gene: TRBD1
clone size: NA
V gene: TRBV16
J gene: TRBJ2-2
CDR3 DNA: TGTGCCAGCAGCCAATCATTATTCCGGGACAGGGGGTCCGGGGAGCTGTTTTTT
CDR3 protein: CASSQSLFRDRGSGELFF

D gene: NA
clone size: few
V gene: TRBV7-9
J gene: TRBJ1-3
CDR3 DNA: TGTGCCAGCAGCGAGAGGGTGGCAGACAACACCATATATTTT
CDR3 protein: CASSERVADNTIYF

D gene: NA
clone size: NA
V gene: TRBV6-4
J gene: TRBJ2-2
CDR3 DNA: TGTGCCAGCAGATCGTGGGACCTCGTTTTGGACACCGGGGAGCTGTTTTTT
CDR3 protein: CASRSWDLVLDTGELFF

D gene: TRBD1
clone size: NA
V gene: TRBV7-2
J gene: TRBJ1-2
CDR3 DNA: TGTGCCAGCAGCTTAGGGATGGACAGGGTTCGATCTGGCTACACCTTC
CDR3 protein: CASSLGMDRVRSGYTF

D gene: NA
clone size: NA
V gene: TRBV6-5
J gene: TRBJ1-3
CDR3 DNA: TGTGCCAGCAGTTACTCGACAGGACCTGGCGACACCATATATTTT
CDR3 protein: CASSYSTGPGDTIYF

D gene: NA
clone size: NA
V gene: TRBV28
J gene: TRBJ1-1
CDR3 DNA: TGTGCCAGCAGTTTGCACCAGGGTTTAGGGAGCTCTCGAGCTTTCTTT
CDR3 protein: CASSLHQGLGSSRAFF

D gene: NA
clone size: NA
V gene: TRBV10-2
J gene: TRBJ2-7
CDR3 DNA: TGCGCCAGCAGTGAGTCCAGGGGACGCCCCTACGAGCAGTACTTC
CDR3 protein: CASSESRGRPYEQYF

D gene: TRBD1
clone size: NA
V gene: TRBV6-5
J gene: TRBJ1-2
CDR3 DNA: TGTGCCAGCAGTTACTCGACCCAGGGGGCGAGAGGCTACACCTTC
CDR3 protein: CASSYSTQGARGYTF

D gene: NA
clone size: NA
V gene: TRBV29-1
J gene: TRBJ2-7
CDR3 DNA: TGCAGCGGAGGGGCAGGAGAAGCAAAGGACTTC
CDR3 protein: CSGGAGEAKDF

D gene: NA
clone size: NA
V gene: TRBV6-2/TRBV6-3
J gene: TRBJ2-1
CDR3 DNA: TGTGCCAGCAGTCCCACCTTATCTGGCGGCAGCTCCTACAATGAGCAGTTCTTC
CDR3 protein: CASSPTLSGGSSYNEQFF

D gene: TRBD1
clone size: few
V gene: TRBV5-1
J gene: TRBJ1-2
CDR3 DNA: TGCGCCAGCAGCTTGGTATTTGGGACAGGGGCTAACTATGGCTACACCTTC
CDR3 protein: CASSLVFGTGANYGYTF

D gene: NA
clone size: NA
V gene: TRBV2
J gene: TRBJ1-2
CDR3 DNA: TGTGCCAGCAGTGTGGTCCGAGGTGGCTACACCTTC
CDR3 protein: CASSVVRGGYTF

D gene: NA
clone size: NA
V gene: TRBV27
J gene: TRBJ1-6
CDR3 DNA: TGTGCCAGCAGTCGCGGACTGAGAAGGGAGAGTTCACCCCTCCACTTT
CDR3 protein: CASSRGLRRESSPLHF

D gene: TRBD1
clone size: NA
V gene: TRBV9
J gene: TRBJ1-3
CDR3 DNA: TGTGCCAGCAGCGGACAGGGGCCGGTCTCTGGAAACACCATATATTTT
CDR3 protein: CASSGQGPVSGNTIYF

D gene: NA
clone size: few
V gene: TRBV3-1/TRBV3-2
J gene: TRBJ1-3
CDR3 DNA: TGTGCCAGCAGCCAAGTCCCCGGGGAGTCAAACACCATATATTTT
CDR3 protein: CASSQVPGESNTIYF

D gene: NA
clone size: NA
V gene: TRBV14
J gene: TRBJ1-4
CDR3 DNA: TGTGCCAGCAGCGGCATGAGGAATGAAAAACTGTTTTTT
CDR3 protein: CASSGMRNEKLFF

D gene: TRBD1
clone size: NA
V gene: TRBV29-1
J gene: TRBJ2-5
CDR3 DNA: TGCAGCGTTATTTCCGTTTGGACAGGGCAAAAGACCCAGTACTTC
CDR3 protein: CSVISVWTGQKTQYF